A selection of T cell receptor beta chains follows, all from one sample in a study of shared clonotypes between healthy human individuals. Here immunoSEQ multiplex PCR was the method, and the copy in TCRdb shows in-frame clones only, minus some. The table shows under 600,000 clones, with around 76% occurring only once. Input material: PBMCs. These receptors originate from a woman in her forties in good health. Some clones in this sample may be carry-over from other donors' samples. CDR3s include the opening cysteine and the closing phenylalanine or tryptophan. A D gene is named only where the DNA matches it firmly. Not every row has a clone size; where given, it reads once, few, many or a size class.

NA,TRBJ2-2,TRBV7-9,NA,CASSTRGLAHTGELFF,TGTGCCAGCAGCACTAGGGGTCTAGCTCACACCGGGGAGCTGTTTTTT
NA,TRBJ2-1,TRBV5-1,NA,CASSLQGSSNEQFF,TGCGCCAGCAGCTTACAGGGTTCATCCAATGAGCAGTTCTTC
NA,TRBJ1-5,TRBV28,once,CASIKARVPYSNQPQHF,TGTGCCAGCATCAAAGCCAGGGTACCATATAGCAATCAGCCCCAGCATTTT
NA,TRBJ2-5,TRBV5-5,NA,CASSFPGLQETQYF,TGTGCCAGCAGCTTCCCGGGACTCCAAGAGACCCAGTACTTC
TRBD1,TRBJ1-4,TRBV7-2,NA,CASRRRPGTETNEKLFF,TGTGCCAGCAGACGCCGACCGGGGACAGAAACTAATGAAAAACTGTTTTTT
NA,TRBJ1-1,TRBV28,NA,CASTKGRRLMNTEAFF,TGTGCCAGCACCAAGGGCAGGCGGCTCATGAACACTGAAGCTTTCTTT
TRBD2,TRBJ2-3,TRBV7-9,NA,CASRDGTTPLDTQYF,TGTGCCAGCAGGGACGGGACTACCCCGCTTGATACGCAGTATTTT
NA,TRBJ2-4,TRBV25-1,NA,CASSEGGLAKNIQYF,TGTGCCAGCAGTGAAGGGGGATTAGCCAAAAACATTCAGTACTTC
NA,TRBJ2-2,TRBV18,NA,CASSPGAGELFF,TGTGCCAGCTCACCTGGGGCCGGGGAGCTGTTTTTT
TRBD1,TRBJ2-5,TRBV6-1,NA,CASSEGQGQETQYF,TGTGCCAGCAGTGAGGGACAGGGGCAAGAGACCCAGTACTTC
NA,TRBJ2-7,TRBV19,NA,CASSPTGPLEQYF,TGTGCCAGTAGCCCAACAGGGCCCCTCGAGCAGTACTTC
NA,TRBJ2-1,TRBV10-3,NA,CAISDYSYNEQFF,TGTGCCATCAGTGACTATTCCTACAATGAGCAGTTCTTC
NA,TRBJ2-1,TRBV30,NA,CAWNARQYNEQFF,TGTGCCTGGAATGCGAGACAGTACAATGAGCAGTTCTTC
NA,TRBJ2-7,TRBV7-9,NA,CASSRPPYEQYF,TGTGCCAGCAGCCGGCCCCCGTACGAGCAGTACTTC
TRBD2,TRBJ2-1,TRBV7-9,NA,CASSPPGGPYNEQFF,TGTGCCAGCAGCCCCCCGGGGGGGCCCTACAATGAGCAGTTCTTC
TRBD2,TRBJ2-3,TRBV7-3,NA,CASSTTSGPTITDTQYF,TGTGCCAGCAGCACGACTAGCGGGCCCACGATCACAGATACGCAGTATTTT
TRBD2,TRBJ2-7,TRBV28,many,CASRLGLAGVNEQYF,TGTGCCAGCAGATTGGGACTAGCGGGAGTAAACGAGCAGTACTTC
NA,TRBJ2-3,TRBV7-2,NA,CASSQYSDTQYF,TGTGCCAGCAGTCAATACTCCGATACGCAGTATTTT
NA,TRBJ2-5,TRBV4-2,many,CASSQDKETQYF,TGTGCCAGCAGCCAAGATAAAGAGACCCAGTACTTC
NA,TRBJ2-7,TRBV2,NA,CASSRDGTYEQYF,TGTGCCAGCAGCCGGGACGGAACCTACGAGCAGTACTTC
NA,TRBJ2-3,TRBV21-1,few,CAKTYEAQYF,TGTGCCAAGACTTACGAGGCGCAGTATTTT
NA,TRBJ2-1,TRBV9,NA,CASSVEDEQFF,TGTGCCAGCAGCGTAGAGGATGAGCAGTTCTTC
NA,TRBJ2-1,TRBV5-1,NA,CASSLASSYNEQFF,TGCGCCAGCAGCTTGGCCTCCTCCTACAATGAGCAGTTCTTC
TRBD2,TRBJ2-7,TRBV4-2,few,CASSQVTSGFAYEQYF,TGTGCCAGCAGCCAAGTTACTAGCGGCTTTGCCTACGAGCAGTACTTC
NA,TRBJ2-1,TRBV6-5,few,CASSPNVNEQFF,TGTGCCAGCAGCCCTAATGTAAATGAGCAGTTCTTC
NA,TRBJ2-6,TRBV30,NA,CAWSLGSGANVLTF,TGTGCCTGGAGTTTGGGATCTGGGGCCAACGTCCTGACTTTC
NA,TRBJ2-1,TRBV9,NA,CASSPFVRGYDEQFF,TGTGCCAGCAGTCCCTTCGTAAGGGGATACGATGAGCAGTTCTTC
NA,TRBJ2-1,TRBV11-3,NA,CASSLGRNNEQFF,TGTGCCAGCAGCTTAGGCCGGAACAATGAGCAGTTCTTC
TRBD2,TRBJ2-7,TRBV28,NA,CATTWGGGNLGEQYF,TGTGCCACCACGTGGGGCGGGGGGAATTTGGGCGAGCAGTACTTC
NA,TRBJ1-2,TRBV6-6,NA,CASSYPGSANYGYTF,TGTGCCAGCAGTTACCCCGGGAGCGCTAACTATGGCTACACCTTC
NA,TRBJ2-7,TRBV2,NA,CASSGATVVRYEQYF,TGTGCCAGCAGTGGGGCGACAGTGGTTAGGTACGAGCAGTACTTC
TRBD1,TRBJ2-1,TRBV29-1,NA,CSVHGTGFGSNEQFF,TGCAGCGTACATGGGACAGGGTTTGGTTCCAATGAGCAGTTCTTC
TRBD2,TRBJ2-1,TRBV7-2,few,CASSYPLTSGISYNEQFF,TGTGCCAGCAGCTACCCCTTGACTAGCGGGATATCCTACAATGAGCAGTTCTTC
TRBD1,TRBJ1-5,TRBV7-2,NA,CASSAPGQGRNQPQHF,TGTGCCAGCAGCGCACCGGGACAGGGCCGGAATCAGCCCCAGCATTTT
TRBD2,TRBJ2-1,TRBV5-8,NA,CASSPGLAGDNEQFF,TGTGCCAGCAGTCCCGGACTAGCGGGAGACAATGAGCAGTTCTTC
TRBD2,TRBJ2-5,TRBV6-4,NA,CASSSWATMREKETQYF,TGTGCCAGCAGCTCCTGGGCCACCATGCGGGAGAAGGAGACCCAGTACTTC
TRBD2,TRBJ2-7,TRBV30,once,CAWTYLGTSGVYEQYF,TGTGCCTGGACCTACCTGGGGACTAGCGGAGTATACGAGCAGTACTTC
NA,TRBJ2-7,TRBV7-2,NA,CASSPGTGRYEQYF,TGTGCCAGCAGCCCGGGGACGGGCCGCTACGAGCAGTACTTC
NA,TRBJ1-3,TRBV11-2,NA,CASSLNAGSGNTIYF,TGTGCCAGCAGCTTAAATGCAGGTTCTGGAAACACCATATATTTT
TRBD1,TRBJ2-3,TRBV18,NA,CASSPAGQESTDTQYF,TGTGCCAGCTCCCCGGCCGGACAGGAGAGCACAGATACGCAGTATTTT
TRBD1,TRBJ2-7,TRBV6-1,few,CASRTGGRNEQYF,TGTGCCAGCAGAACAGGGGGAAGGAACGAGCAGTACTTC
TRBD1,TRBJ2-1,TRBV28,NA,CASSMTGKFYNEQFF,TGTGCCAGCAGTATGACAGGGAAGTTTTACAATGAGCAGTTCTTC
NA,TRBJ1-2,TRBV7-3,NA,CASSLGPQDYGYTF,TGTGCCAGCAGCTTAGGGCCCCAGGACTATGGCTACACCTTC
NA,TRBJ2-7,TRBV7-9,few,CASTRGGDYEQYF,TGTGCCAGCACCCGAGGGGGGGACTACGAGCAGTACTTC
NA,TRBJ1-2,TRBV18,NA,CASSPDDNYGYTF,TGTGCCAGCTCACCCGACGACAACTATGGCTACACCTTC
NA,TRBJ2-3,TRBV27,once,CASSLYRQGGPDTQYF,TGTGCCAGCAGTTTATATCGGCAGGGGGGTCCAGATACGCAGTATTTT
NA,TRBJ2-7,TRBV6-5,once,CASTPGGTARYEQYF,TGTGCCAGCACCCCGGGGGGGACAGCTAGGTACGAGCAGTACTTC
NA,TRBJ1-3,TRBV5-1,NA,CASRQDSGNTIYF,TGCGCCAGCAGACAGGACTCTGGAAACACCATATATTTT
NA,TRBJ1-1,TRBV14,NA,CASSSQQRTEAFF,TGTGCCAGCAGCTCTCAACAGCGGACTGAAGCTTTCTTT
TRBD1,TRBJ1-1,TRBV4-2,NA,CASSPWTGIADTGALF,TGTGCCAGCAGCCCGTGGACAGGGATTGCGGACACTGGAGCTTTATTT
TRBD2,TRBJ2-3,TRBV14,NA,CASSRWTSGAASTDTQYF,TGTGCCAGCAGCCGCTGGACTAGCGGGGCCGCTAGCACAGATACGCAGTATTTT
TRBD2,TRBJ2-5,TRBV28,NA,CASSYLLTSARSGQETQYF,TGTGCCAGCAGTTACCTCCTGACTAGCGCCCGTTCGGGTCAGGAGACCCAGTACTTC
NA,TRBJ1-1,TRBV19,NA,CASSNRRTEAFF,TGTGCCAGTAGTAACAGGCGGACTGAAGCTTTCTTT
TRBD2,TRBJ2-1,TRBV5-4,NA,CASSLGGAGGVEQFF,TGTGCCAGCAGCTTGGGGGGAGCGGGAGGGGTTGAGCAGTTCTTC
NA,TRBJ1-2,TRBV27,NA,CASSFTQPNYGYTF,TGTGCCAGCAGTTTCACTCAGCCTAACTATGGCTACACCTTC
NA,TRBJ1-6,TRBV2,NA,CASSEMGSSPLHF,TGTGCCAGCAGTGAAATGGGGAGTTCACCCCTCCACTTT
NA,TRBJ2-4,TRBV5-1,NA,CASSLGDLAKNIQYF,TGCGCCAGCAGCTTGGGGGACCTAGCCAAAAACATTCAGTACTTC
TRBD2,TRBJ2-7,TRBV7-2,NA,CASSLTSGNPGEQYF,TGTGCCAGCAGCTTGACTAGCGGGAACCCCGGCGAGCAGTACTTC
TRBD1,TRBJ1-1,TRBV5-3,few,CARSLAIRGRGRTEAFF,TGTGCCAGAAGCTTGGCCATCCGGGGGAGGGGGCGCACTGAAGCTTTCTTT
NA,TRBJ1-4,TRBV27,NA,CASSLSSRGEKLFF,TGTGCCAGCAGTTTATCGTCCCGGGGTGAAAAACTGTTTTTT